Each of the 10 T cell receptor beta chains below was sequenced from the same sample in a study of radiotherapy plus CTLA-4 blockade in lung cancer. TCRdb's copy holds only in-frame clones and misses some; the assay was immunoSEQ multiplex PCR. The sample lists 28,000 or so clones, about 78% occurring once. The specimen comprised peripheral blood, sampled from a patient treated with radiotherapy plus ipilimumab. The source is a human donor with non-small cell lung cancer who had stable disease on radiotherapy plus ipilimumab.

For the CDR3, the DNA is TGCGCCAGCAGTGAGGGGGACAGCTTCTTTAGCTCCTACAATGAGCAGTTCTTC. Translation: CASSEGDSFFSSYNEQFF. J is TRBJ2-1 and V is TRBV10-2; TRBD1 agrees at 7 bases. There are 18 residues in the CDR3. From germline, CDR1 is WSHSY and CDR2 SAAADI. Germline trimming cut 2 bases from V and 0 bases from J; bases unmatched to any gene: 10.

The rearrangement uses TRBV28 and TRBJ2-7; a possible D gene is TRBD2 (6 bases). Looked up from germline, CDR1 is MDHEN and CDR2 is SYDVKM. This CDR3 region has 15 residues. V was shortened by 6 bases and J by 2 bases, with 17 bases between the two germline ends. The CDR3 is CASSPIRGNTYEQYV. The CDR3 DNA is TGTGCCAGCAGCCCGATCCGGGGGAACACCTACGAGCAGTACGTC.

V usage is TRBV4-1 and J usage is TRBJ1-4, with D possibly being TRBD1 (6 bases). This CDR3 region has 14 residues. Trimming removed 0 bases at V and 6 bases at J, with 8 bases between. Germline V gene data show CDR1 as MGHRA and CDR2 as YSYEKL. Here the CDR3 reads CASSQEAGDEKLFF. The CDR3 DNA follows: TGCGCCAGCAGCCAAGAGGCAGGGGATGAAAAACTGTTTTTT.

The chain links TRBV6-5 to TRBJ2-7; 8 positions match TRBD1. CDR1 is MNHEY and CDR2 is SVGAGI in the germline V gene. The V gene end was trimmed by 2 bases and the J gene end by 6 bases; junction bases not matched to a gene: 9. The CDR3 totals 15 residues. The CDR3 DNA reads as TGTGCCAGCAGTTACGCTCCCGGACAGGGAGGCGAGCAGTACTTC. Protein: CASSYAPGQGGEQYF.

The V gene is TRBV9, the J gene TRBJ2-1; TRBD1 matches 8 bases. The CDR3 extends over 16 amino acids. Germline V gene data show CDR1 as SGDLS and CDR2 as YYNGEE. V was clipped by 1 base and J by 7 bases; unmatched bases: 10. CDR3 sequence reads: CASSVMAQGAGNEQFF. The CDR3 nucleotides read TGTGCCAGCAGCGTAATGGCGCAGGGGGCGGGGAATGAGCAGTTCTTC.

V is TRBV20-1 and J is TRBJ2-7; D is uncertain. The CDR3 is made up of 11 amino acids. Germline CDR1 DFQATT, CDR2 SNEGSKA (reference sequence). The V gene lost 5 bases and the J gene lost 8 bases, with 13 bases spanning the gap. CDR3: CSARQVEQQYF. The CDR3 bases are TGCAGTGCTCGTCAGGTAGAGCAGCAGTACTTC.

The V call is TRBV29-1, the J call TRBJ2-3; D gene uncertain. The CDR3 is 11 residues long. Per the germline V gene, CDR1 is SQVTM and CDR2 is ANQGSEA. CDR3 bases: TGCAGTAGCAGCCAGACAGATACGCAGTATTTT. This translates into CSSSQTDTQYF.

The J gene is TRBJ2-7, the V gene TRBV2, with 7 bases fitting TRBD1. Germline CDR1 reads SNHLY; CDR2 reads FYNNEI. The CDR3 contains 13 residues. V shed 6 bases, J shed 3 bases, and the junction held 5 bases outside the gene matches. The CDR3 is CASRRDRDYEQYV. CDR3 nucleotides: TGTGCCAGCAGGAGAGACAGGGACTACGAGCAGTACGTC.

J is TRBJ1-1 and V is TRBV5-1; 7 nucleotides match TRBD1. J gave up 10 bases and V 0 bases, and 9 bases lay outside the gene matches. The length of the CDR3 is 14 residues. CDR1 is SGHRS, CDR2 YFSETQ, per germline. DNA for the CDR3: TGCGCCAGCAGCTTGGCGGCGCAGGGGGTCCTAGCTTTCTTT. Its translation is CASSLAAQGVLAFF. Full variable domain (rest looked up from reference TRBV5-1 and TRBJ1-1): KAGVTQTPRYLIKTRGQQVTLSCSPISGHRSVSWYQQTPGQGLQFLFEYFSETQRNKGNFPGRFSGRQFSNSRSEMNVSTLELGDSALYLCASSLAAQGVLAFFGQGTRLTVV.

V gene TRBV6-5 combines with J gene TRBJ1-2; D not resolved. Germline V gene sequence: CDR1 MNHEY, CDR2 SVGAGI. Trimming removed 0 bases at V and 8 bases at J, with 19 bases between. The CDR3 is 16 residues long. CDR3 sequence reads: CASSYSTASGFGGYTF. The CDR3 region has the DNA TGTGCCAGCAGTTACTCGACGGCGTCCGGTTTTGGAGGCTACACCTTC.